Sequencing of this T cell receptor (beta chain) was carried out in a study of cytomegalovirus exposure and HLA in healthy donors. Whole-study results and caveats: There were some public TCRs occurring in many donors, but most TCR sequences were rare. When analyzed later, the rates of TCR association showed variation by HLA locus, with DRB1 the most and HLA-C the fewest. High sensitivity and specificity were reportedly achieved when the classifier diagnosed cytomegalovirus status.

Nominal health characterized the donors when sampled, though unrecorded immune exposures were likely. The germline CDR1 and CDR2 sequences are SNHLY and FYNNEI. Losses at the gene ends were 7 bases for V and 6 bases for J; bases not matched to a gene: 8. This CDR3 has 15 residues. The PCR employed 60 Vbeta primers together with 13 Jbeta primers. Measured with immunoSEQ multiplex PCR; TCRdb has only the in-frame clones, and not every one. The table lists 60,000 to 75,000 clones, 70% to 80% of them singletons. A remark on this clone: What it binds is unknown.

The sample was PBMCs. This sequence originates from a man between 18 and 35 years old in good health and CMV-seropositive. The chain recombines TRBV2 with TRBJ2-1; 11 nucleotides match TRBD2. The CDR3, as DNA: TGTGCCAGCAAGGTAGCGGGGGGGCTCGCCAATGAGCAGTTCTTC. This translates into CASKVAGGLANEQFF.